This T cell receptor beta chain was captured in a study of T cell repertoires in cytomegalovirus infection. Overall study findings and caveats: CMV carriers with the relevant HLA were identified by cumulative public TCR beta family frequency. Within the response measured ex vivo, HLA-C-restricted CMV-specific TCR beta clonotypes were dominant.

A single record per CDR3 protein comes from TCRdb applying MiXCR to the reads. The repertoire includes around 140,000 distinct CDR3 sequences, under 8.5% of them detected once, and under 20% sits in the top ten. This clonotype was seen ten or more times. No antigen is known for it. V lost 0 bases to trimming and J lost 5 bases, with 6 bases between them. CDR1 is DFQATT, CDR2 SNEGSKA, per germline (reference sequence). CDR3 size: 12 residues. This TCR was sampled from a human donor in good health (CMV status not recorded). Some clones in this sample may be carry-over from other donors' samples. The gene calls are TRBV20-1 and TRBJ2-3; D is ambiguous. The specimen sequenced was PBMCs. CDR3 loop: CSARDRLDTQYF. CDR3 in DNA: TGCAGTGCTAGAGATCGGTTAGATACGCAGTATTTT.